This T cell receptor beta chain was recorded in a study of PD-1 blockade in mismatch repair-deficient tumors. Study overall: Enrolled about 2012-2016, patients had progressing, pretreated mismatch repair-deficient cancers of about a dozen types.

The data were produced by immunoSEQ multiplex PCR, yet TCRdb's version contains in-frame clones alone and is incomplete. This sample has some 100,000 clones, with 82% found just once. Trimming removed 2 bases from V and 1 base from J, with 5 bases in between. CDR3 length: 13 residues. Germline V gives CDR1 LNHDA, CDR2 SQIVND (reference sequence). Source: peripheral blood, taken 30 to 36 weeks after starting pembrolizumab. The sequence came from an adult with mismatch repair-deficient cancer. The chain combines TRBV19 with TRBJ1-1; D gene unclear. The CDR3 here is CASSIRRNTEAFF. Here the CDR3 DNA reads TGTGCCAGTAGTATACGGAGGAACACTGAAGCTTTCTTT.